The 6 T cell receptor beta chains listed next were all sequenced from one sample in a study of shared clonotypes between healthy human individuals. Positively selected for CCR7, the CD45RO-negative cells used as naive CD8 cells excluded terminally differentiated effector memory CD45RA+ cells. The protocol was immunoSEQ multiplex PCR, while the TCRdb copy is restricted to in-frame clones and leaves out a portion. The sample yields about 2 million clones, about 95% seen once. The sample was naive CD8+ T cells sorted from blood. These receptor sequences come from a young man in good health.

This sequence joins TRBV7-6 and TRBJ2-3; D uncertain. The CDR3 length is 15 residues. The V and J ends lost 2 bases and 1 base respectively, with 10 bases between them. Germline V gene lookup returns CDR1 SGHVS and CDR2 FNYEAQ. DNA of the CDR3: TGTGCCAGCAGCTTATTTGGGGTCGGCACAGATACGCAGTATTTT. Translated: CASSLFGVGTDTQYF.

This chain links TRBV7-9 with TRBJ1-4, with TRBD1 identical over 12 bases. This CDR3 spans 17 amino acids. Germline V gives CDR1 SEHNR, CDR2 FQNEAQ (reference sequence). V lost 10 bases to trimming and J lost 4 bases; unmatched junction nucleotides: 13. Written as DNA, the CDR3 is TGTGCCACCGAATCCGGGACAGGGGGCCTAGTTAATGAAAAACTGTTTTTT. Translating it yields CATESGTGGLVNEKLFF. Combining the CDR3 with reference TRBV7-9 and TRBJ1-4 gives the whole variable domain DTGVSQNPRHKITKRGQNVTFRCDPISEHNRLYWYRQTLGQGPEFLTYFQNEAQLEKSRLLSDRFSAERPKGSFSTLEIQRTEQGDSAMYLCATESGTGGLVNEKLFFGSGTQLSVL.

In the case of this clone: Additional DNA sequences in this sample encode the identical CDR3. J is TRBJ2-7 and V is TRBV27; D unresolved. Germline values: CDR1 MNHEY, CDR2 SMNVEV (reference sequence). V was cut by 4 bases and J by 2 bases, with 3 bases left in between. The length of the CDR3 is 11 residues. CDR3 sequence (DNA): TGTGCCAGCAGTTCCCCCTACGAGCAGTACTTC. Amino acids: CASSSPYEQYF.

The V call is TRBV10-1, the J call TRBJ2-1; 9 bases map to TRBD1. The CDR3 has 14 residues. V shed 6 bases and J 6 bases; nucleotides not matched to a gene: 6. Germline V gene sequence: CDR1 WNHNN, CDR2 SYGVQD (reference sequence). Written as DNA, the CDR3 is TGCGCCAGCAGGCCCGGGACAGGGTCCAATGAGCAGTTCTTC. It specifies CASRPGTGSNEQFF.

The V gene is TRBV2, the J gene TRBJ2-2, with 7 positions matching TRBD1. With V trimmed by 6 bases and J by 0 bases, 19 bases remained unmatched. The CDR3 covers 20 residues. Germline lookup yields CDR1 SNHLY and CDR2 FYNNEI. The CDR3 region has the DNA TGTGCCAGCAGACTAACCACTTGGGACAGCCCCAGCTCGAACACCGGGGAGCTGTTTTTT. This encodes CASRLTTWDSPSSNTGELFF.

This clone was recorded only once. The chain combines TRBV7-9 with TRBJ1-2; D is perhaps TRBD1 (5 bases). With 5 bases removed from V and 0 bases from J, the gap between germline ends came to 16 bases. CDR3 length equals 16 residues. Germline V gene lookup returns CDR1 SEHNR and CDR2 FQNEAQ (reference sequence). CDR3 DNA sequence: TGTGCCAGCAGCATTCTAGGGACTACAGCTAACTATGGCTACACCTTC. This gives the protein CASSILGTTANYGYTF.